The text below deals with one T cell receptor beta chain. Its antigen is still unknown. The sample comes from a study of cytomegalovirus exposure and HLA in healthy donors. Broader study findings: Specificity for CMV antigens was confirmed in vitro for a few of the CMV-associated chains.

This CDR3 comprises 15 residues. CDR1 and CDR2 from the germline V gene are LNHDA and SQIVND (reference sequence). Trimming took 3 bases from V and 4 from J; bases not matched to a gene: 5. The PCR was carried out with 60 Vbeta primers and 13 Jbeta primers. Only in-frame clones appear in the TCRdb table, and some are missing; sequencing was by immunoSEQ multiplex PCR. The sample lists around 150,000 clones; 55% to 75% were seen once. The J gene is TRBJ2-2, the V gene TRBV19; 7 nucleotides line up with TRBD2. Sequencing input: PBMCs. The clonotype originates from a man over 45 in good health and CMV-seropositive. CDR3 in DNA: TGTGCCAGTAGTATCGGGGGGAGAGTCACCGGGGAGCTGTTTTTT. This gives the protein CASSIGGRVTGELFF. Together with reference TRBV19 and TRBJ2-2, the CDR3 gives the full variable domain: DGGITQSPKYLFRKEGQNVTLSCEQNLNHDAMYWYRQDPGQGLRLIYYSQIVNDFQKGDIAEGYSVSREKKESFPLTVTSAQKNPTAFYLCASSIGGRVTGELFFGEGSRLTVL.